This is a list of T cell receptor beta chains from one sample in a study of response to subunit inactivated influenza vaccine. One entry per CDR3 protein, called by TCRdb with MiXCR from the RT-PCR reads. The sample lists 710,000 or so distinct CDR3 sequences; around a sixth were seen once. The source was PBMCs from blood, collected roughly 12 days after vaccination. These receptors were collected from a man between 45 and 60 years old who received an inactivated influenza vaccine. CDR3s include the opening cysteine and the closing phenylalanine or tryptophan. The D gene is left open where the match is weak. The size of a clone is reported for some rows only, either as once, few or many, or as a class for expanded clones.

TRBJ2-1	many	NA	TRBV5-1	CASSLSTSLVEQFF	TGCGCCAGCAGCTTGTCAACTAGTTTGGTTGAGCAGTTCTTC
TRBJ2-1	few	NA	TRBV6-1	CASRPFGVGNEQFF	TGTGCCAGCAGACCCTTCGGGGTTGGAAATGAGCAGTTCTTC
TRBJ1-4	few	TRBD1	TRBV7-6	CASSLRGPEKLFF	TGTGCCAGCAGCTTGAGGGGGCCTGAAAAACTGTTTTTT
TRBJ2-7	NA	TRBD2	TRBV20-1	CSASGLAGNYEQYF	TGCAGTGCCTCGGGACTAGCGGGGAACTACGAGCAGTACTTC
TRBJ2-1	NA	NA	TRBV12-3/TRBV12-4	CASRGSGGNEQFF	TGTGCCAGCAGGGGATCCGGCGGCAATGAGCAGTTCTTC
TRBJ1-5	few	NA	TRBV28	CASSFGQLLFQPQHF	TGTGCCAGCAGTTTTGGGCAGCTGCTTTTTCAGCCCCAGCATTTT
TRBJ2-2	NA	NA	TRBV28	CASSNSGTGELFF	TGTGCCAGCAGTAACTCTGGGACCGGGGAGCTGTTTTTT
TRBJ2-3	NA	TRBD2	TRBV5-1	CASSSGTSGGGSTDTQYF	TGCGCCAGCAGCTCCGGGACTAGCGGGGGTGGTAGCACAGATACGCAGTATTTT
TRBJ2-7	many	TRBD1	TRBV10-3	CAISEQGANEQYF	TGTGCCATCAGTGAACAGGGGGCCAACGAGCAGTACTTC
TRBJ1-5	NA	NA	TRBV3-1	CASSQMRGNQPQHF	TGTGCCAGCAGCCAAATGAGGGGCAATCAGCCCCAGCATTTT
TRBJ2-7	NA	TRBD1	TRBV15	CATSRTGTDLYEQYF	TGTGCCACCAGCAGGACCGGGACAGACCTCTACGAGCAGTACTTC
TRBJ2-7	many	TRBD1	TRBV20-1	CSAWGTGAFEQYF	TGCAGTGCTTGGGGGACAGGGGCATTCGAGCAGTACTTC
TRBJ1-4	few	TRBD1	TRBV4-2	CASSPGQAGPINEKLFF	TGTGCCAGCAGCCCGGGACAGGCTGGACCCATTAATGAAAAACTGTTTTTT
TRBJ2-3	many	NA	TRBV12-3/TRBV12-4	CASSPWGGAQYF	TGTGCCAGCAGCCCCTGGGGCGGTGCGCAGTATTTT
TRBJ2-3	NA	NA	TRBV29-1	CSVDGGRAFSDTQYF	TGCAGCGTTGATGGTGGCAGGGCTTTCTCAGATACGCAGTATTTT
TRBJ2-3	once	NA	TRBV7-6	CASSAGLHTDTQYF	TGTGCCAGCAGCGCGGGACTGCACACAGATACGCAGTATTTT
TRBJ2-3	NA	TRBD1	TRBV4-1	CASSQVGGTAVPDTQYF	TGCGCCAGCAGCCAAGTGGGTGGGACAGCCGTTCCAGATACGCAGTATTTT
TRBJ2-3	few	TRBD2	TRBV9	CASSNSGGEDTQYF	TGTGCCAGCAGCAATTCGGGGGGGGAAGATACGCAGTATTTT
TRBJ1-1	NA	NA	TRBV7-2	CASSFWAQPNTEAFF	TGTGCCAGCAGCTTTTGGGCACAGCCGAACACTGAAGCTTTCTTT
TRBJ2-2	NA	NA	TRBV20-1	CSAREGSNTGELFF	TGCAGTGCTAGAGAGGGTTCGAACACCGGGGAGCTGTTTTTT
TRBJ1-5	few	NA	TRBV4-2	CASSQRVENQPQHF	TGTGCCAGCAGCCAAAGAGTAGAAAATCAGCCCCAGCATTTT
TRBJ2-1	NA	TRBD2	TRBV12-3/TRBV12-4	CASSRTSFEQFF	TGTGCCAGCAGCAGGACTAGCTTTGAGCAGTTCTTC